Shown below are 24 T cell receptor beta chains from a single sample sequenced in a study of response to subunit inactivated influenza vaccine. Via MiXCR, TCRdb re-called the RT-PCR reads, giving one row per CDR3 protein. The repertoire holds hundreds of thousands of distinct CDR3 sequences, 11% seen once, with approximately 11% in the top ten. The data were also submitted as part of a second study, on T cells expressing NK-cell markers. That report notes: What made the TCR beta cDNA was 5'RACE template switching with UMIs.

This specimen was PBMCs from blood, taken on the day of vaccination. The receptor set was obtained from a man aged 50 to 59 who received an inactivated influenza vaccine.

V is TRBV30 and J is TRBJ2-1, with D unclear. Per germline, CDR1 GTSNPN and CDR2 SVGIG (reference sequence). This CDR3 is 15 amino acids long. V shed 0 bases and J shed 2 bases, with 11 bases lying between them. This CDR3 reads CAWSVQILTYNEQFF. In DNA form, the CDR3 reads TGTGCCTGGAGTGTACAGATACTTACCTACAATGAGCAGTTCTTC.

V is TRBV12-3 or TRBV12-4 and J is TRBJ1-2; TRBD1 is a possible D gene (6 bases). The CDR3 runs to 14 residues. Trimming pared 5 bases from V and 8 bases from J, leaving 18 bases between. DNA of the CDR3: TGTGCCAGCAGTACTACCGGGACAACCCGGGGCTACACCTTC. This gives the protein CASSTTGTTRGYTF.

The chain uses TRBV20-1 and TRBJ2-2, with D possibly matching TRBD2 (6 bases). Germline assignment: CDR1 DFQATT and CDR2 SNEGSKA (reference sequence). V lost 3 bases, J lost 5 bases, and 10 bases lay in between. CDR3 size: 13 residues. DNA for the CDR3: TGCAGTGCTAGGGAGGGGCGAACCGGGGAGCTGTTTTTT. Its translation is CSAREGRTGELFF.

In its sample, this clonotype was seen a few times. The chain joins TRBV3-1 to TRBJ1-6; possible D gene TRBD1, 6 bases. Germline loops: CDR1 LGHDT, CDR2 YNNKEL (reference sequence). Between the trimmed V and J ends, which lost 4 bases and 7 bases, there was a span of 11 bases. The CDR3 is 14 residues long. CDR3 loop: CASSRTEGNSPLHF. The CDR3 coding sequence is TGTGCCAGCAGCCGGACAGAAGGAAATTCACCCCTCCACTTT.

This clonotype has more than one count but fewer than ten. The chain joins TRBV19 to TRBJ1-1, with D possibly matching TRBD1 (5 bases). The CDR3 is 15 residues long. CDR1 is LNHDA and CDR2 is SQIVND in the germline V gene (reference sequence). V gave up 5 bases and J gave up 4 bases, with 17 bases separating them. The CDR3 DNA sequence: TGTGCCAGTAGTGAACGGGGCTCAAGCGGCACTGAAGCTTTCTTT. Translated, it gives CASSERGSSGTEAFF. The full variable domain, rest sourced from reference TRBV19 and TRBJ1-1, is DGGITQSPKYLFRKEGQNVTLSCEQNLNHDAMYWYRQDPGQGLRLIYYSQIVNDFQKGDIAEGYSVSREKKESFPLTVTSAQKNPTAFYLCASSERGSSGTEAFFGQGTRLTVV.

This chain joins TRBV7-2 and TRBJ2-1; D unresolved. CDR1 is SGHTA and CDR2 is FQGNSA in the germline V gene. V gave up 0 bases and J gave up 6 bases, with 15 bases separating them. This CDR3 spans 16 amino acids. CDR3 in amino acids: CASSLAVGSLSNEQFF. CDR3 nucleotides: TGTGCCAGCAGCTTAGCGGTTGGTAGTCTCTCCAATGAGCAGTTCTTC.

The chain links TRBV28 to TRBJ2-1; 7 bases are shared with TRBD2. The CDR3 has 15 residues. V shed 7 bases, J shed 7 bases, and the junction held 13 bases outside the gene matches. Germline loops: CDR1 MDHEN, CDR2 SYDVKM. Here the CDR3 reads CASTSAGWGGNEQFF. For the CDR3, the DNA is TGTGCCAGCACTTCGGCGGGATGGGGGGGGAATGAGCAGTTCTTC.

There are a few counts of this clonotype. The chain combines TRBV6-6 with TRBJ1-1, with unresolved D. V was pared by 6 bases and J by 4 bases, with 9 bases between. The CDR3 has 12 residues. Germline V lookup: CDR1 MNHNY, CDR2 SVGAGI (reference sequence). This CDR3 is CASRPVVTEAFF. As DNA, the CDR3 is TGTGCCAGCAGACCGGTCGTCACTGAAGCTTTCTTT.

The chain is built from TRBV11-2 and TRBJ2-7, with 10 bases aligning to TRBD2. The CDR3 spans 19 residues. V dropped 4 bases and J dropped 1; count of bases not matched to a gene: 16. Germline V CDR1 and CDR2: SGHAT, FQNNGV. CDR3 sequence: CASSSLGNSGRIRSYEQYF. The CDR3 DNA sequence: TGTGCCAGCAGCTCCCTAGGTAATAGCGGGAGGATTCGGTCCTACGAGCAGTACTTC.

This clonotype was observed many times. This sequence joins TRBV28 and TRBJ2-1, with no clear D. In germline, CDR1 is MDHEN, CDR2 SYDVKM. Deletions cut 6 bases from V and 10 bases from J, with 13 bases between. The CDR3 length is 12 residues. For the CDR3, the DNA is TGTGCCAGCAGGCCCTTACTACGAGAGCAGTTCTTC. Amino acids: CASRPLLREQFF.

The V gene is TRBV20-1, the J gene TRBJ2-1; 7 nucleotides line up with TRBD2. Germline V gene lookup returns CDR1 DFQATT and CDR2 SNEGSKA (reference sequence). The ends lost 6 bases at V and 7 bases at J; junction bases unmatched: 9. There are 13 residues in the CDR3. CDR3: CSAGGGGLNEQFF. The CDR3 DNA reads as TGCAGTGCCGGCGGCGGGGGTCTTAATGAGCAGTTCTTC.

This clonotype came up a few times. V gene TRBV7-2 combines with J gene TRBJ2-1; 7 nucleotides align to TRBD2. Germline V gene sequence: CDR1 SGHTA, CDR2 FQGNSA. Trimming removed 5 bases from V and 0 bases from J; junction bases left unmatched: 7. This CDR3 region has 16 residues. The CDR3 reads CASSKLAPSSYNEQFF. The CDR3 nucleotides are TGTGCCAGCAGCAAACTAGCGCCTAGCTCCTACAATGAGCAGTTCTTC.

The chain joins TRBV9 to TRBJ2-1; 16 bases align to TRBD2. This CDR3 region has 17 residues. From germline, CDR1 is SGDLS and CDR2 YYNGEE. V trimming: 3 bases; J trimming: 8 bases; junction bases outside the gene matches: 8. CDR3 sequence (DNA): TGTGCCAGCAGCGGGGGACTAGCGGGAGGGCCCCTCGATGAGCAGTTCTTC. It encodes CASSGGLAGGPLDEQFF.

The chain combines TRBV20-1 with TRBJ2-3, with D unclear. Trimming stripped 3 bases from V and 3 bases from J, with 10 bases between. Germline values: CDR1 DFQATT, CDR2 SNEGSKA (reference sequence). The CDR3 runs 13 residues. CDR3 in amino acids: CSASVPETDTQYF. The CDR3 nucleotides read TGCAGTGCTAGTGTACCGGAGACAGATACGCAGTATTTT.

The chain employs TRBV7-8 and TRBJ2-2; unclear D gene. This CDR3 has 12 residues. Germline values: CDR1 SGHVS, CDR2 FQNEAQ. The ends were cut back, 1 base at V and 8 bases at J, with 5 bases in the middle. CDR3 amino acids: CASSLVNGELFF. The CDR3 coding sequence is TGTGCCAGCAGCTTAGTTAATGGGGAGCTGTTTTTT.

This chain links TRBV6-1 with TRBJ2-1; no clear D. Germline CDR1 and CDR2: MNHNS and SASEGT. The CDR3 consists of 12 residues. Deletions cut 2 bases from V and 8 bases from J, with 7 bases between. CDR3 sequence: CASSEWGYEQFF. DNA of the CDR3: TGTGCCAGCAGTGAATGGGGTTATGAGCAGTTCTTC.

The genes are TRBV7-9 and TRBJ2-1; 10 bases map to TRBD2. The CDR3 runs to 14 residues. Trimming at V came to 5 bases and at J to 7 bases, leaving 5 bases not matched to a gene. The germline CDR1 and CDR2 sequences are SEHNR and FQNEAQ (reference sequence). Written as DNA, the CDR3 is TGTGCCAGCAGCGCCCTAGCGGGAGCTAATGAGCAGTTCTTC. Amino acid sequence: CASSALAGANEQFF.

J is TRBJ2-3 and V is TRBV29-1; tentative D call: TRBD2 (6 bases). This CDR3 has 14 residues. Between the trimmed V and J ends, which lost 6 bases and 0 bases, there was a span of 13 bases. Germline V gene lookup returns CDR1 SQVTM and CDR2 ANQGSEA. CDR3 in DNA: TGCAGCGTCCTGACTAGGTCTAGCACAGATACGCAGTATTTT. Encoded protein: CSVLTRSSTDTQYF.

There are a few counts of this clonotype. The rearrangement uses TRBV14 and TRBJ2-6; tentative D call: TRBD2 (5 bases). The CDR3 is 16 amino acids. V lost 2 bases to trimming and J lost 4 bases, with 12 bases between them. The germline V gene encodes CDR1 SGHDN and CDR2 FVKESK. CDR3 DNA sequence: TGTGCCAGCAGCCAACAAGGGAGAGCCGGGGCCAACGTCCTGACTTTC. Translating gives CASSQQGRAGANVLTF.

This clonotype was observed a few times. This rearrangement joins TRBV5-1 to TRBJ1-6, with 7 bases fitting TRBD1. The J segment lost 9 bases and the V segment lost 2 bases, leaving 5 bases of the junction unmatched. Germline loops: CDR1 SGHRS, CDR2 YFSETQ. There are 14 residues in the CDR3. CDR3 nucleotides: TGCGCCAGCAGCTTCGGGACAGTTCGTTCACCCCTCCACTTT. Residues: CASSFGTVRSPLHF.

As DNA, the CDR3 is TGTGCCAGCAGCACTAGACTAGCGGGGGCCCAAACCGTTACGAATGAGCAGTTCTTC. Amino acids: CASSTRLAGAQTVTNEQFF. The chain combines TRBV21-1 with TRBJ2-1; TRBD2 reflects the table's D call only, with no check against the DNA. TRBV21-1 is a documented pseudogene. The CDR3 is made up of 19 amino acids.

The chain recombines TRBV15 with TRBJ2-1; D is uncertain. V lost 1 base to trimming and J lost 5 bases, with 12 bases between them. The CDR3 is made up of 15 amino acids. Germline CDR1 and CDR2: LNHNV and YYDKDF (reference sequence). CDR3 in amino acids: CATSRVVRRDNEQFF. The CDR3 nucleotides read TGTGCCACCAGCAGAGTTGTTAGACGGGACAATGAGCAGTTCTTC.

The chain combines TRBV20-1 with TRBJ1-6; TRBD1 might be the D (6 bases). The CDR3 contains 15 residues. V lost 0 bases, J lost 9 bases, and 15 bases lay in between. Germline V gene sequence: CDR1 DFQATT, CDR2 SNEGSKA (reference sequence). CDR3 coding DNA: TGCAGTGCTAGAGATGGGGGGCAGGGGAGTTCACCCCTCCACTTT. Residues: CSARDGGQGSSPLHF.

About this clonotype: The junction does not match germline at one end; this may be a read error. J is TRBJ2-3 and V is TRBV7-2; 15 nucleotides line up with TRBD2. CDR3 length: 17 amino acids. CDR1 SGHTA and CDR2 FQGNSA come from the germline V gene. Written as DNA, the CDR3 is TGTGCCAGCAGACGGACTAGCGGGGGGGCCGTCACAGATACGCACTATTTT. It translates to CASRRTSGGAVTDTHYF.